The present T cell receptor (beta chain) was sequenced within a study of blood T cell repertoires in COVID-19. The V end was cut by 6 bases, the J end by 2 bases, with 13 bases between. This CDR3 is built from 14 residues. From germline, CDR1 is SNHLY and CDR2 FYNNEI. TCRdb's copy holds only in-frame clones and misses some; the assay was immunoSEQ multiplex PCR. The data show about 74,000 clones, with approximately 90% seen just once and approximately 2.4% held by the top ten. The receptor comes from a man aged 45-65 years with COVID-19, enrolled during active disease. The chain combines TRBV2 with TRBJ2-5; D perhaps matches TRBD1 (5 bases). The sequencing input was peripheral blood. CDR3 coding DNA: TGTGCCAGCAGGACCCAGACAGATCAAGAGACCCAGTACTTC. The encoded protein is CASRTQTDQETQYF. Based on the CDR3 plus reference TRBV2 and TRBJ2-5, the full variable domain is EPEVTQTPSHQVTQMGQEVILRCVPISNHLYFYWYRQILGQKVEFLVSFYNNEISEKSEIFDDQFSVERPDGSNFTLKIRSTKLEDSAMYFCASRTQTDQETQYFGPGTRLLVL.